Each of the 18 T cell receptor beta chains below was sequenced from the same sample in a study of T-cell memory formation after mild COVID-19. TCRdb re-called the 5' RACE reads with MiXCR, one entry per CDR3 protein. The data show roughly 58,000 distinct CDR3 sequences, 9% to 9.5% seen once. Specimen: PBMCs or a T cell subset sorted from them (not recorded which). Receptors originate from a man in his late teens or twenties who had mild COVID-19 (a few samples of this study predate the infection). Cell type and time point are not known.

This clonotype was counted at least ten times. The chain links TRBV5-1 to TRBJ2-1, with D perhaps TRBD1 (5 bases). Trimming removed 0 bases at V and 3 bases at J, with 7 bases between. Looked up from germline, CDR1 is SGHRS and CDR2 is YFSETQ. The CDR3 length is 14 residues. The DNA of the CDR3 is TGCGCCAGCAGCTTGGAACAGGTCTACAATGAGCAGTTCTTC. Its protein is CASSLEQVYNEQFF.

This clonotype appeared a few times. The chain uses TRBV29-1 and TRBJ2-5; D is perhaps TRBD1 (5 bases). The CDR3 totals 12 residues. V lost 6 bases, J lost 4 bases, and 12 bases lay in between. CDR1 and CDR2 from the germline V gene are SQVTM and ANQGSEA. The CDR3 here is CSVTSQGETQYF. The CDR3 bases are TGCAGCGTGACGTCGCAGGGAGAGACCCAGTACTTC.

This clonotype was counted a few times. The chain employs TRBV9 and TRBJ2-5, with TRBD1 matching 7 bases. There are 13 residues in the CDR3. Germline V gene lookup returns CDR1 SGDLS and CDR2 YYNGEE. V lost 2 bases to trimming and J lost 3 bases; unmatched junction nucleotides: 1. The CDR3 is CASSVGTEETQYF. CDR3 DNA sequence: TGTGCCAGCAGCGTCGGGACAGAAGAGACCCAGTACTTC.

The sample holds a few counts of this clonotype. The chain combines TRBV4-1 with TRBJ2-7, with 7 bases identical to TRBD2. Trimming cost V 3 bases and J 6 bases; bases outside gene matches: 8. The CDR3 covers 14 residues. The V gene's germline CDR1 is MGHRA and CDR2 YSYEKL. The CDR3 nucleotides read TGCGCCAGCAGCCAGACCTACGGGGGGTCCGAGCAGTACTTC. The encoded protein is CASSQTYGGSEQYF.

This clonotype was recorded a few times. This chain joins TRBV11-2 and TRBJ1-2, with 9 nucleotides matching TRBD1. Unmatched junction bases numbered 1, after V lost 3 bases and J lost 2 bases. From germline, CDR1 is SGHAT and CDR2 FQNNGV. The CDR3 loop spans 14 amino acids. CDR3 in DNA: TGTGCCAGCAGCTTTGGACAGGGGAACTATGGCTACACCTTC. Encoded protein: CASSFGQGNYGYTF.

This sequence joins TRBV7-8 and TRBJ2-1, with D hard to call. Germline V gene lookup returns CDR1 SGHVS and CDR2 FQNEAQ. This CDR3 comprises 15 residues. V was trimmed by 3 bases and J by 0 bases, leaving 9 bases between them. The CDR3 loop is CASSFRRSSYNEQFF. The CDR3 region has the DNA TGTGCCAGCAGCTTTAGGCGGAGCTCCTACAATGAGCAGTTCTTC.

This clonotype has ten or more counts. The V and J genes are TRBV5-1 and TRBJ2-3; D remains ambiguous. Per germline, CDR1 SGHRS and CDR2 YFSETQ. The CDR3 consists of 16 residues. V lost 2 bases to trimming and J lost 2 bases, with 15 bases between them. Written as DNA, the CDR3 is TGCGCCAGCAGCTTAGAAGGACGGATACCCACAGATACGCAGTATTTT. Translating it yields CASSLEGRIPTDTQYF.

The chain uses TRBV6-2 or TRBV6-3 and TRBJ1-5, with D unresolved. Germline V CDR1 and CDR2: MNHEY, SVGEGT. V was shortened by 6 bases and J by 6 bases, with 12 bases between the two germline ends. The CDR3 consists of 13 residues. CDR3: CASRDFEGQPQHF. For the CDR3, the DNA is TGTGCCAGCAGGGACTTTGAGGGTCAGCCCCAGCATTTT.

With regard to this clonotype: This sequence may be a read error, since a much larger clone differs from it by one base. The gene calls are TRBV7-8 and TRBJ1-1, with unresolved D. The V gene lost 5 bases and the J gene lost 5 bases, with 12 bases spanning the gap. Per the germline V gene, CDR1 is SGHVS and CDR2 is FQNEAQ. The CDR3 totals 13 residues. CDR3: CASSVDLRTEAFF. CDR3 sequence (DNA): TGTGCCAGCAGCGTAGACCTGAGAACTGAAGCTTTCTTT. Full variable domain (missing parts from reference TRBV7-8 and TRBJ1-1): GAGVSQSPRYKVAKRGQDVALRCDPISGHVSLFWYQQALGQGPEFLTYFQNEAQLDKSGLPSDRFFAERPEGSVSTLKIQRTQQEDSAVYLCASSVDLRTEAFFGQGTRLTVV.

This clonotype was recorded a few times. The V and J genes are TRBV4-2 and TRBJ2-3, with D possibly being TRBD1 or TRBD2 (5 bases each). Trimming cost V 4 bases and J 1 base, with 12 bases left between them. This CDR3 is 15 amino acids long. The germline gives CDR1 LGHNA, CDR2 YNFKEQ. CDR3 region: CASSPRGRGTDTQYF. The CDR3 coding sequence is TGTGCCAGCAGCCCTCGGGGCCGGGGCACAGATACGCAGTATTTT.

The chain carries TRBV10-3 and TRBJ2-2; 16 bases agree with TRBD2. The CDR3 runs 19 residues. With 4 bases clipped from V and 0 bases from J, the junction kept 5 bases outside the gene matches. Per germline, CDR1 ENHRY and CDR2 SYGVKD. The CDR3 is CAISVGTSGGAANTGELFF. The DNA of the CDR3 is TGTGCCATCAGTGTCGGGACTAGCGGGGGGGCCGCGAACACCGGGGAGCTGTTTTTT.

This clonotype has more than one count but fewer than ten. J is TRBJ2-3 and V is TRBV6-2 or TRBV6-3, with D perhaps TRBD1 or TRBD2 (6 bases each). Germline V gene data show CDR1 as MNHEY and CDR2 as SVGEGT. The V gene lost 8 bases and the J gene lost 4 bases, with 19 bases spanning the gap. The CDR3 spans 15 residues. This CDR3 reads CASSPRWGASDTQYF. As DNA, the CDR3 is TGTGCCAGCTCTCCTAGGTGGGGGGCCTCAGATACGCAGTATTTT.

The chain employs TRBV28 and TRBJ1-2, with unresolved D. Trimming removed 2 bases from V and 2 bases from J, with 12 bases in between. Germline CDR1 reads MDHEN; CDR2 reads SYDVKM. The CDR3 has 15 amino acids. The CDR3 spells CASSLGSRRNYGYTF. The DNA of the CDR3 is TGTGCCAGCAGTTTAGGTTCAAGGCGAAACTATGGCTACACCTTC.

This clonotype has only a few counts. The gene calls are TRBV29-1 and TRBJ2-3; D may match TRBD1 or TRBD2 (5 bases each). Trimming cost V 1 base and J 1 base, with 15 bases left between them. The CDR3 covers 16 residues. Looked up from germline, CDR1 is SQVTM and CDR2 is ANQGSEA. The CDR3 sequence is CSVEGGEDRRTDTQYF. DNA for the CDR3: TGCAGCGTTGAAGGAGGGGAAGACCGTCGCACAGATACGCAGTATTTT.

This chain links TRBV18 with TRBJ1-1, with D tentatively TRBD1 (5 bases). The CDR3 is 14 amino acids. V was clipped by 6 bases and J by 1 base, with 12 bases between them. Germline V gives CDR1 KGHSH, CDR2 LQKENI. CDR3 loop: CASSRSGENTEAFF. CDR3 coding DNA: TGTGCCAGCTCCCGATCGGGGGAGAACACTGAAGCTTTCTTT.

This clonotype has more than one count but fewer than ten. The chain's CDR3 is CASSLLRGYNEQFF. The CDR3, as DNA: TGTGCCAGCAGCTTATTGAGGGGCTACAATGAGCAGTTCTTC. This sequence joins TRBV7-8 and TRBJ2-1; possibly TRBD1 or TRBD2 for D (5 bases each). Germline V gene sequence: CDR1 SGHVS, CDR2 FQNEAQ. Deletions cut 2 bases from V and 3 bases from J, with 8 bases between. This CDR3 region has 14 residues.

This clonotype was counted between two and nine times. CDR3 nucleotides: TGTGCCAGCAGCTCGGTGCCGAGGACTAGTCCCACGAACACCGGGGAGCTGTTTTTT. Its protein is CASSSVPRTSPTNTGELFF. The chain couples TRBV7-3 to TRBJ2-2, with TRBD2 matching 7 bases. After removal of 4 bases from V and 0 bases from J, the junction contained 14 bases not matched to a gene. The CDR3 has 19 residues. CDR1 and CDR2 from the germline V gene are SGHTA and FQGTGA.

This clonotype was seen more than once but under ten times. J is TRBJ1-6 and V is TRBV9; 8 bases are a match to TRBD1. The CDR3 sequence is 16 residues long. Germline V gene sequence: CDR1 SGDLS, CDR2 YYNGEE. J was trimmed by 6 bases and V by 4 bases; bases with no gene match: 9. The CDR3 loop reads CASSTGTGWSNSPLHF. The CDR3 nucleotides read TGTGCCAGCAGCACCGGGACAGGTTGGAGTAATTCACCCCTCCACTTT. The full variable domain, with the rest looked up from reference TRBV9 and TRBJ1-6, is DSGVTQTPKHLITATGQRVTLRCSPRSGDLSVYWYQQSLDQGLQFLIQYYNGEERAKGNILERFSAQQFPDLHSELNLSSLELGDSALYFCASSTGTGWSNSPLHFGNGTRLTVT.